Given below is one T cell receptor (beta chain) in context. V was pared by 1 base and J by 1 base, with 4 bases of the junction left unmatched. The CDR3 loop spans 16 amino acids. In germline, CDR1 is MNHNY, CDR2 SVGAGI (reference sequence). The data originate from a study of T cell changes during pregnancy in multiple sclerosis. Measured with immunoSEQ multiplex PCR; TCRdb has only the in-frame clones, and not every one. Counted here are about 44,000 clones, about 89% occurring once; the ten biggest clones make up approximately 1%. The TCR sequence derives from a female donor with multiple sclerosis, enrolled in a pregnancy study. This material consisted of CD4+ T cells from peripheral blood mononuclear cells, taken after pregnancy. The V call is TRBV6-6, the J call TRBJ2-7; 10 nucleotides match TRBD1. The CDR3, as DNA: TGTGCCAGCAGTTACTTAGGGACAGGGGCTTCCTACGAGCAGTACTTC. It is translated as CASSYLGTGASYEQYF.